This note documents a single T cell receptor beta chain sequence. This clonotype was observed a few times. It lacks a known antigen. Base qualities are not at hand, and no much larger clone is one base apart. The protocol used for the library was PCR. DNA from cultured CD4+ T cells was subjected to TCR sequencing with the Oncomine TCR Beta short-read assay at the Johns Hopkins FTIC core. The QIAamp micro DNA kit was used to extract genomic DNA from the cultured CD4+ T cells. Oncomine TCR Beta libraries from cultured CD4+ T cells were pooled using unique dual indexes and sequenced on an Illumina iSeq 100. The study's processing was this. Non-productive sequences were removed, and CDR3s that did not start with C, did not end with F or W, or were shorter than 7 amino acids were discarded. Antigen-specific clonotypes were identified using the MANAFEST web application through comparison of peptide-stimulated wells with reference and other culture wells. Positive clones required FDR below 0.05, an odds ratio above 5, and productive frequency above 0.1% in at least two of three replicate wells. Cross-reactive clonotypes were defined as significantly expanded in both SARS-CoV-2 spike wells and at least one common cold coronavirus spike condition. Levenshtein distances (stringdist) and unrooted phylogenetic trees (ape) in R version 3.6.1 were used to assess CDR3 homology. TCRdb reworked the public reads: Q25 trimming with fastp, MiXCR clone assembly, productive beta chains retained. Every entry covers one CDR3 protein and lists the most common genes and DNA from its rows. In this record, the V and J calls reflect TCRdb's handling and not the investigators' own analysis. This sample comprises approximately 19,000 distinct CDR3 sequences, 35% to 50% of them detected only once. The ten largest clones add up to 7.2% of the sample.

Including cysteine and phenylalanine, the CDR3 has 17 amino acids. CDR3 DNA is the only sequence kept; it has 51 bases, read in frame from the first base. Based on the germline V gene, the CDR1 and CDR2 sequences are MNHEY and SVGAGI. The germline V and J ends show losses of 2 bases and 4 bases respectively, and no gene match explains 11 bases of the junction. The label giving this sample's treatment or condition can be read as: roughly 10-day PBMC culture with coronavirus spike peptide pools or control peptides (ViraFEST assay). To expand antigen-specific T cells with peptide pools and then pick out the expanded clonotypes through TCR sequencing, the study relied on the ViraFEST assay. The convalescent patients' positive SARS-CoV-2 PCR tests were from March to December 2020, which was before the Alpha, Beta and Delta variants emerged in the United States. Over 1.5 million PBMCs per well were cultured in IMDM with roughly 5% human AB serum and approximately 9.1 IU/ml IL-2, plus 10 ug/ml peptide pools. On days 3 and 7, half of the culture medium was replaced with fresh IL-2-containing medium. CD4+ T cells were isolated after roughly 9 days of culture through negative selection using the EasySep CD4+ T cell isolation kit. Ficoll-Paque Plus gradient centrifugation was used to isolate PBMCs from whole blood, and the isolated PBMCs were then either used fresh or cryopreserved at -140C. In general, triplicate wells were set up for every culture condition.

This entry comes from a study of vaccination and CD4 T cells after COVID-19 (dated by TCRdb to between 2021 and 2024). A note on the overall study: Convalescent patients had a positive SARS-CoV-2 result on nasal swab PCR, and of these patients, under ten had mild disease and one had severe disease. The convalescent cohort comprised six males and four females, including two Hispanic individuals, seven Caucasians, two Asians and one multiracial person. Participants received two doses of either the Pfizer-BioNTech BNT162b2 vaccine (n=8) or the Moderna mRNA-1273 vaccine (n=2). Post-COVID blood samples from convalescent patients were collected a median of about 100 days after diagnosis, with a range of roughly 35 to 180 days. Post-vaccine blood samples were taken a median of approximately 76 days after the second vaccine dose, with a range of about 13 to 250 days. The cultures were stimulated with overlapping spike peptide pools from SARS-CoV-2 and from the common cold coronaviruses HCoV-NL63, HCoV-OC43 and HCoV-229E. Control cultures used a CEFX viral epitope pool as positive control, an HIV-1 Nef peptide pool as negative control, or no peptide. In some eleven COVID-19 convalescent patients and several infection-naive healthy vaccine recipients, researchers compared the spike-specific CD4+ TCR repertoire from before mRNA vaccination with the repertoire from after. Results and caveats for the whole study, not just this receptor: In convalescent patients, nearly all vaccine-specific clones (304 of 307) were found to be mono-reactive for SARS-CoV-2 spike rather than cross-reactive with common cold coronaviruses. Although the median number of SARS-CoV-2-reactive clonotypes went up from around 19 after infection to 30 to 45 after vaccination, the increase was not significant. The study included relatively few convalescent patients and did not analyze early timepoints after natural infection. Among the post-vaccine SARS-CoV-2-reactive clones in convalescent patients, a median roughly 85% showed up only after vaccination, which suggests vaccine-specific priming.

This receptor was identified in a human donor who had recovered from COVID-19. The V gene is TRBV6-5 and the J gene is TRBJ1-5; TRBD1 aligns with 7 central bases. Sequences were derived from CD4+ T cells from blood, cultured in vitro, sampled after SARS-CoV-2 vaccination. The CDR3 corresponds to CASSYPTGNLLNQPQHF. The nucleotides read TGTGCCAGCAGTTACCCGACAGGGAACCTCCTTAATCAGCCCCAGCATTTT.